This T cell receptor (beta chain) is from a study of long-term antiretroviral therapy in people with HIV. Every HIV-positive participant received treatment in the United States. J lost 8 bases, V lost 0 bases, and 6 bases had no gene match. The germline gives CDR1 SEHNR, CDR2 FQNEAQ (reference sequence). The CDR3 runs 17 residues. Study results and caveats: Information pertaining to ART adherence, viral resistance or therapeutic modifications was not obtained. The clones with expansion before ART were dominant in the repertoire at all time points.

At survey level, the immunoSEQ assay was run in its v3.0 version. The protocol was immunoSEQ multiplex PCR, while the TCRdb copy is restricted to in-frame clones and leaves out a portion. The sample includes around 26,000 clones, more than 85% of them seen just once. This clone was observed a few times. Its antigen remains unknown. The chain is built from TRBV7-9 and TRBJ2-1, with TRBD2 identical over 14 bases. Sequenced here: unsorted PBMCs, sampled 7.6 years after starting antiretroviral therapy. The receptor comes from a middle-aged woman with HIV. The CDR3 here is CASSLAGLAGGWDEQFF. The DNA for the CDR3 is TGTGCCAGCAGCTTAGCAGGACTAGCGGGGGGCTGGGATGAGCAGTTCTTC. The whole variable domain, filled in from reference TRBV7-9 and TRBJ2-1, reads DTGVSQNPRHKITKRGQNVTFRCDPISEHNRLYWYRQTLGQGPEFLTYFQNEAQLEKSRLLSDRFSAERPKGSFSTLEIQRTEQGDSAMYLCASSLAGLAGGWDEQFFGPGTRLTVL.